These 22 T cell receptor beta chains share one sample of origin, sequenced in a study of cytomegalovirus exposure and HLA in healthy donors (dated by TCRdb to the late 2010s). The method behind the library was the immunoSEQ multiplex PCR assay. As stored in TCRdb, this immuneACCESS dataset retains in-frame rearrangements with V and J assigned. A fraction of the clones does not appear; measured against another copy, unresolved V genes explain less than half of the discrepancy, and the remainder lacks a known reason. In this sample the table shows roughly 280,000 clones, around 86% of which occur a single time. Jointly, the top ten make up roughly 1% of the sample. The material sequenced was PBMCs. The source is a woman under 30 in good health and CMV-seronegative.

The gene calls are TRBV7-8 and TRBJ2-1; tentative D call: TRBD2 (6 bases). V was cut by 1 base and J by 15 bases, with 31 bases left in between. Per the germline V gene, CDR1 is SGHVS and CDR2 is FQNEAQ. The CDR3 length is 18 residues. CDR3 sequence reads: CASSLGGRVALHGSGSFF. Here the CDR3 DNA reads TGTGCCAGCAGCTTAGGGGGTAGGGTTGCCCTACACGGGAGTGGGTCGTTCTTC.

The V gene is TRBV7-2, the J gene TRBJ1-2; 9 bases line up with TRBD1. The V segment lost 7 bases and the J segment 5 bases; nucleotides outside the gene matches: 8. The CDR3 is 14 residues long. Germline-derived CDR1 and CDR2 are SGHTA and FQGNSA. As DNA, the CDR3 is TGTGCCAGCATTTCGACAGGGGGGCTATATGGCTACACCTTC. Protein product: CASISTGGLYGYTF.

The chain recombines TRBV28 with TRBJ2-7, with 7 bases lining up with TRBD2. The CDR3 loop spans 13 amino acids. J gave up 2 bases and V 7 bases, and 5 bases lay outside the gene matches. Per germline, CDR1 MDHEN and CDR2 SYDVKM. The CDR3 reads CASNRGLAYEQYF. The CDR3 bases are TGTGCCAGCAACCGAGGACTAGCCTACGAGCAGTACTTC.

The J gene is TRBJ2-5, the V gene TRBV6-1; maybe TRBD1 (5 bases). CDR3 size: 13 residues. Trimming took 8 bases from V and 2 from J, leaving 12 bases between them. Germline V lookup: CDR1 MNHNS, CDR2 SASEGT. The CDR3 spells CASSWTLQETQYF. The CDR3 DNA reads as TGTGCCAGCTCTTGGACATTACAAGAGACCCAGTACTTC.

The genes are TRBV27 and TRBJ2-2; 8 bases line up with TRBD1. This CDR3 has 14 amino acids. Germline V gene data show CDR1 as MNHEY and CDR2 as SMNVEV (reference sequence). Trimming at V came to 8 bases and at J to 1 base, leaving 3 bases not matched to a gene. In nucleotides, the CDR3 is TGTGCCAGCCAGACAGGGGTGAACACCGGGGAGCTGTTTTTT. Translation: CASQTGVNTGELFF.

The DNA of the CDR3 is TGTGCCAGCAGTGCTATCCCGGGACAGGGAAGTGGGCAGTACTTC. This encodes CASSAIPGQGSGQYF. J is TRBJ2-7 and V is TRBV6-1; TRBD1 matches 9 bases. V dropped 4 bases and J dropped 9; count of bases not matched to a gene: 13. This CDR3 region has 15 residues. The germline CDR1 and CDR2 sequences are MNHNS and SASEGT.

The CDR3 loop is CASSRGGDFWNEQFF. As DNA, the CDR3 is TGTGCCAGCAGCCGCGGGGGGGATTTTTGGAATGAGCAGTTCTTC. The rearrangement links TRBV9 to TRBJ2-1; 9 bases map to TRBD2. Losses at the gene ends were 4 bases for V and 7 bases for J; bases not matched to a gene: 9. CDR1 and CDR2 (germline): SGDLS, YYNGEE. This CDR3 is 15 amino acids long.

V and J are TRBV12-2 and TRBJ2-1; the D call in the table, TRBD2, was not verified against the DNA. TRBV12-2 is tagged as a pseudogene. CDR3 length: 17 residues. The CDR3 sequence: CASRLAGLAGPYNEQFF. Written as DNA, the CDR3 is TGTGCAAGTCGCTTGGCGGGACTAGCGGGGCCCTACAATGAGCAGTTCTTC.

V is TRBV19 and J is TRBJ1-5; D is unclear. Germline CDR1 is LNHDA and CDR2 is SQIVND (reference sequence). V was cut by 1 base and J by 9 bases, with 16 bases left in between. The CDR3 sequence is 15 residues long. The CDR3 DNA follows: TGTGCCAGTAGTATAGTTGGGCAGGCGACCTCGCCCCAGCATTTT. Translating it yields CASSIVGQATSPQHF.

This sequence joins TRBV30 and TRBJ2-5; weak D call: TRBD2 (6 bases). The CDR3 is 12 residues long. Germline values: CDR1 GTSNPN, CDR2 SVGIG (reference sequence). With 4 bases removed from V and 2 bases from J, the gap between germline ends came to 8 bases. CDR3 coding DNA: TGTGCCTGGAACGCGGGGCAAGAGACCCAGTACTTC. Protein product: CAWNAGQETQYF.

The count of this clone is one. The identical CDR3 is also encoded by other nucleotide sequences in the sample. The rearrangement links TRBV5-4 to TRBJ2-7; 9 nucleotides line up with TRBD1. The V gene end was trimmed by 3 bases and the J gene end by 3 bases; junction bases not matched to a gene: 4. CDR1 is SGHNT, CDR2 YYREEE, per germline (reference sequence). The length of the CDR3 is 14 residues. The CDR3 coding sequence is TGTGCCAGCAGCTCCGGGACAGGGAGCTACGAGCAGTACTTC. This gives the protein CASSSGTGSYEQYF.

The chain combines TRBV7-3 with TRBJ2-2; a weak D match, TRBD2 (5 bases). This CDR3 region has 15 residues. The germline V gene encodes CDR1 SGHTA and CDR2 FQGTGA. Trimming removed 2 bases from V and 4 bases from J, with 11 bases in between. This chain's CDR3 is CASSLGRRGTGELFF. DNA for the CDR3: TGTGCCAGCAGCTTAGGTCGTCGGGGCACCGGGGAGCTGTTTTTT. Full variable domain (outside the CDR3, taken from reference TRBV7-3 and TRBJ2-2): GAGVSQTPSNKVTEKGKYVELRCDPISGHTALYWYRQSLGQGPEFLIYFQGTGAADDSGLPNDRFFAVRPEGSVSTLKIQRTERGDSAVYLCASSLGRRGTGELFFGEGSRLTVL.

The chain has TRBV27 and TRBJ1-5; the D is unclear. This CDR3 is built from 16 residues. Germline CDR1 MNHEY, CDR2 SMNVEV (reference sequence). V shed 5 bases and J shed 2 bases, with 16 bases lying between them. Written as DNA, the CDR3 is TGTGCCAGCAGTCCCGCGGGGTTTTTCGGCAATCAGCCCCAGCATTTT. Its translation is CASSPAGFFGNQPQHF.

The rearrangement joins TRBV9 to TRBJ2-1, with 9 bases matching TRBD1. The CDR3 loop spans 15 amino acids. J was trimmed by 8 bases and V by 3 bases; bases with no gene match: 9. CDR1 is SGDLS, CDR2 YYNGEE, per germline. The CDR3 sequence is CASSGSGTGFDEQFF. The CDR3 DNA reads TGTGCCAGCAGCGGCAGCGGGACAGGGTTCGATGAGCAGTTCTTC.

The genes are TRBV1 and TRBJ2-3; the table names TRBD2, a call not compared with the DNA. TRBV1 is given as a pseudogene. The CDR3 has 19 amino acids. CDR3 coding DNA: TGCACCAGCAGCCAGAGTCGGGGATCGCGGGGGGCGCCCACAGATACGCAGTATTTT. As protein: CTSSQSRGSRGAPTDTQYF.

This sequence joins TRBV5-1 and TRBJ2-7; tentative D call: TRBD2 (6 bases). The CDR3 is 14 residues long. Germline values: CDR1 SGHRS, CDR2 YFSETQ. V dropped 4 bases and J dropped 5 bases, with 16 bases sitting between them. The CDR3 DNA follows: TGCGCCAGCAGCGTCGCCCCGGGAGTCGACGAGCAGTACTTC. Translated, it gives CASSVAPGVDEQYF. The full variable domain, completed using reference TRBV5-1 and TRBJ2-7, is KAGVTQTPRYLIKTRGQQVTLSCSPISGHRSVSWYQQTPGQGLQFLFEYFSETQRNKGNFPGRFSGRQFSNSRSEMNVSTLELGDSALYLCASSVAPGVDEQYFGPGTRLTVT.

The gene calls are TRBV30 and TRBJ2-7; 14 bases agree with TRBD2. Germline V gene sequence: CDR1 GTSNPN, CDR2 SVGIG (reference sequence). Unmatched junction bases numbered 7, after V lost 7 bases and J lost 5 bases. The CDR3 has 14 amino acids. The CDR3 sequence is CALGLAGVADEQYF. CDR3 DNA: TGTGCCTTGGGACTAGCGGGAGTAGCAGACGAGCAGTACTTC.

The V call is TRBV5-4, the J call TRBJ1-1; maybe TRBD1 (5 bases). This CDR3 comprises 13 residues. V was shortened by 6 bases and J by 7 bases, with 16 bases between the two germline ends. The germline CDR1 and CDR2 sequences are SGHNT and YYREEE (reference sequence). CDR3 amino acids: CASITAGHREAFF. As DNA, the CDR3 is TGTGCCAGCATAACGGCAGGGCATCGTGAAGCTTTCTTT.

The chain links TRBV18 to TRBJ1-1; a weak D match, TRBD1 (6 bases). Per the germline V gene, CDR1 is KGHSH and CDR2 is LQKENI. Trimming took off 6 bases at V and 5 bases at J, with 22 bases between the two ends. The CDR3 is 16 residues long. The CDR3 coding sequence is TGTGCCAGCTCTCGCGAAACAGGGACCCCGAGGACTGAAGCTTTCTTT. Its protein product is CASSRETGTPRTEAFF.

The chain couples TRBV15 to TRBJ2-7; 9 positions agree with TRBD1. Germline V gives CDR1 LNHNV, CDR2 YYDKDF (reference sequence). This CDR3 is built from 15 residues. V trimming: 4 bases; J trimming: 4 bases; junction bases outside the gene matches: 8. The CDR3 sequence: CATSTKGQGPYEQYF. The CDR3 region has the DNA TGTGCCACCAGCACCAAGGGACAGGGACCGTACGAGCAGTACTTC. The variable domain in full, with the rest retrieved from reference TRBV15 and TRBJ2-7, is DAMVIQNPRYQVTQFGKPVTLSCSQTLNHNVMYWYQQKSSQAPKLLFHYYDKDFNNEADTPDNFQSRRPNTSFCFLDIRSPGLGDTAMYLCATSTKGQGPYEQYFGPGTRLTVT.

The chain joins TRBV18 to TRBJ2-7, with D perhaps matching TRBD2 (6 bases). Germline V CDR1 and CDR2: KGHSH, LQKENI. The length of the CDR3 is 14 residues. With 6 bases removed from V and 3 bases from J, the gap between germline ends came to 15 bases. As DNA, the CDR3 is TGTGCCAGCTCGAAAGCGGGTGGGCTCTACGAGCAGTACTTC. As protein: CASSKAGGLYEQYF.

CDR3 region: CASSLEGRGQNYGYTF. The CDR3 DNA is TGCGCCAGCAGCCTAGAGGGCCGCGGACAAAACTATGGCTACACCTTC. V is TRBV4-1 and J is TRBJ1-2; D might be TRBD1 (5 bases). V was shortened by 4 bases and J by 2 bases, with 17 bases between the two germline ends. The CDR3 is 16 residues long. Germline V gene data show CDR1 as MGHRA and CDR2 as YSYEKL.